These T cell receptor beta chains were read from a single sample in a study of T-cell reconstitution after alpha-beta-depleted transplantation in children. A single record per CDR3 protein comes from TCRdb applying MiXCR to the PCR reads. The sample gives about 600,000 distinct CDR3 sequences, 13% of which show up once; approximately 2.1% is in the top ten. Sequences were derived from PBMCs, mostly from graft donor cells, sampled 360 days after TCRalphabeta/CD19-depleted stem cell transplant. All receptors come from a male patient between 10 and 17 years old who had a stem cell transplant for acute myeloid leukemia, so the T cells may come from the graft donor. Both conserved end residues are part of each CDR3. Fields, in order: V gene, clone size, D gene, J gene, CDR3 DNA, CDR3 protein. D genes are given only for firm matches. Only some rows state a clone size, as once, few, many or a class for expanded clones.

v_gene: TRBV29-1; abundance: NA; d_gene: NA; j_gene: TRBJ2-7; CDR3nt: TGCAGCGTTTTATCAGGGGACTTAATCTACGAGCAGTACTTC; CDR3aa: CSVLSGDLIYEQYF
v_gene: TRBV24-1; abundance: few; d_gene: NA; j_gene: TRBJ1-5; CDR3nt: TGTGCCACCAGTGATTTTCTGGGTTGGACCCAGCATTTT; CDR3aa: CATSDFLGWTQHF
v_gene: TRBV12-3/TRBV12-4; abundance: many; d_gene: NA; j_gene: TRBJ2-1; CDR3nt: TGTGCCAGCAGTCTGGGACCCAATGAGCAGTTCTTC; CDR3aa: CASSLGPNEQFF
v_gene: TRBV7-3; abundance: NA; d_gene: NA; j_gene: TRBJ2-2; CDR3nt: TGTGCCAGCAGATTGACAGCAAACACCGGGGAGCTGTTTTTT; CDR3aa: CASRLTANTGELFF
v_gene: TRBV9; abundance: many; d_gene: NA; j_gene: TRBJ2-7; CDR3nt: TGTGCCAGCAGCGTAGCGGGCGACTACGAGCAGTACTTC; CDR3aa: CASSVAGDYEQYF
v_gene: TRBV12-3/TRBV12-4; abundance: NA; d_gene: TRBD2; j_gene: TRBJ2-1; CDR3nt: TGTGCCAGCAGACCTAGCGGGAGGGCCAATGAGCAGTTCTTC; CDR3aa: CASRPSGRANEQFF
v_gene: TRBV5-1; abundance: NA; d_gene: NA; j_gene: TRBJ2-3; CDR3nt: TGCGCCAGCAGCTTGGCCCTGGGGGCTTTCACAGATACGCAGTATTTT; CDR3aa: CASSLALGAFTDTQYF
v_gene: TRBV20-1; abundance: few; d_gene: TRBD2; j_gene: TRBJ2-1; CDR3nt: TGCAGTGCAGCAGGGACTAGCGGAAAAAGCTCCTACAATGAGCAGTTCTTC; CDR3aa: CSAAGTSGKSSYNEQFF
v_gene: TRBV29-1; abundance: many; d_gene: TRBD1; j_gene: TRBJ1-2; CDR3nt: TGCAGCGCCCAGGGGGCGGATGGCTACACCTTC; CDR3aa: CSAQGADGYTF
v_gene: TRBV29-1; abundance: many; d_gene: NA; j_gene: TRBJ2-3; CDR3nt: TGCAGCGTACTACCGGCAGATACGCAGTATTTT; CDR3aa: CSVLPADTQYF
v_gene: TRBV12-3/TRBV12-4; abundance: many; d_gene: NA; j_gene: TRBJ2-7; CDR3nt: TGTGCCAGCAGCTTAGCCCCCTACGAGCAGTACTTC; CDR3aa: CASSLAPYEQYF
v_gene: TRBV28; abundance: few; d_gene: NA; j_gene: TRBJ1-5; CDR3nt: TGTGCCAGCAGTTCCTACTCTCGACAGAATCAGCCCCAGCATTTT; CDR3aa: CASSSYSRQNQPQHF
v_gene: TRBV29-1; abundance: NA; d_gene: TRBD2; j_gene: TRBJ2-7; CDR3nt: TGCAGCGTTGTAATAGCGGGTCGATACGAGCAGTACTTC; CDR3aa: CSVVIAGRYEQYF
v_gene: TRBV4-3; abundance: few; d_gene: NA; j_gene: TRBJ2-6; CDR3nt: TGCGCCAGCAGCCAGTTAGGGGCTGGGGCCAACGTCCTGACTTTC; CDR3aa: CASSQLGAGANVLTF
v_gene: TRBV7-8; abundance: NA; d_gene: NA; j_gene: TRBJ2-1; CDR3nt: TGTGCCAGCAGCGTAAGGGAAACCGGGAATGAGCAGTTCTTC; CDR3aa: CASSVRETGNEQFF
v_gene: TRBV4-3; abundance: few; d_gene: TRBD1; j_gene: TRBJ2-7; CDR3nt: TGCGCCAGCAGCCAAGGTTCAGGGGGCCCCTCCTACGAGCAGTACTTC; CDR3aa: CASSQGSGGPSYEQYF
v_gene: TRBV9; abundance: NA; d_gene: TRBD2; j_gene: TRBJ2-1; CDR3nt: TGTGCCAGCAGCGACCCGGGACTAGCGGGAGGGCCCTACAATGAGCAGTTCTTC; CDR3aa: CASSDPGLAGGPYNEQFF
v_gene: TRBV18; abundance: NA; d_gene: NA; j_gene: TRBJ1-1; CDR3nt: TGTGCCAGCTCACCTAGCCAGGGGACGGCCACTGAAGCTTTCTTT; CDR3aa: CASSPSQGTATEAFF
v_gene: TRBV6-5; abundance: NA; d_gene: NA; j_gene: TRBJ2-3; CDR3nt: TGTGCCAGCAGTTTTACCCGGGACTCCACAGATACGCAGTATTTT; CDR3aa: CASSFTRDSTDTQYF
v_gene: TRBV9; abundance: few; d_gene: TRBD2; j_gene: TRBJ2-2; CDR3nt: TGTGCCAGCAGCCGGCGACTAGCGGGAGAGCCCGGGGAGCTGTTTTTT; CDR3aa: CASSRRLAGEPGELFF
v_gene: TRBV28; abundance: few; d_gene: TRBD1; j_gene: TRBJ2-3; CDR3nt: TGTGCCAGCAGTTTGTTGAGGGGGCGAGGAGATACGCAGTATTTT; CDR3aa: CASSLLRGRGDTQYF
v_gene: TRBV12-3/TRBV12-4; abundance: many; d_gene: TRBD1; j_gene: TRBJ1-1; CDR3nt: TGTGCCAGCAGTTCAGGGCCGGGACAGGGGAACACTGAAGCTTTCTTT; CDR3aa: CASSSGPGQGNTEAFF
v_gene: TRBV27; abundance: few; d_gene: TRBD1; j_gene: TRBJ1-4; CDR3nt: TGTGCCAGCAGTCAAGGGACAGTGGCCGAAAAACTGTTTTTT; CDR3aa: CASSQGTVAEKLFF
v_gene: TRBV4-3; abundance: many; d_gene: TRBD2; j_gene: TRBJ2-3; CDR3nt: TGCGCCAGCAGCCTCACTAGCGGGAGCGCAGATACGCAGTATTTT; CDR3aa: CASSLTSGSADTQYF
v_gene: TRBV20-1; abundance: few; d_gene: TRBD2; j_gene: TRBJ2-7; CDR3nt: TGCAGTGCTACCCCCGGAGAGAGGGCTAGCGGTGCCTACGAGCAGTACTTC; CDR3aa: CSATPGERASGAYEQYF
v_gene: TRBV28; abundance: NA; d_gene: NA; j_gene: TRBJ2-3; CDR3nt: TGTGCCAGCAGTTTACCCAGGCGGGGTGCGAGCACAGATACGCAGTATTTT; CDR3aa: CASSLPRRGASTDTQYF
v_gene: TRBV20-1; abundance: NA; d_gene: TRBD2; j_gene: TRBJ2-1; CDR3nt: TGCAGTGCTAGAGTCCCTAGCGGGAAGAACAATGAGCAGTTCTTC; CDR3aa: CSARVPSGKNNEQFF
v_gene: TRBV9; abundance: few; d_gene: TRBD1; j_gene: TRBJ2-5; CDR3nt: TGTGCCAGCAGCGTTGGGACAGCACAAGAGACCCAGTACTTC; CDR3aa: CASSVGTAQETQYF
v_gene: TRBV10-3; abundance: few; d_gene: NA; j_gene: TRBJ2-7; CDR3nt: TGTGCCATCAAGGGGGACACCGGGTCCTACGAGCAGTACTTC; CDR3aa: CAIKGDTGSYEQYF
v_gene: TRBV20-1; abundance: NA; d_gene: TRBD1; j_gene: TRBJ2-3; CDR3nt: TGCAGTGCTCCCGGGACAGGGGATGCAGATACGCAGTATTTT; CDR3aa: CSAPGTGDADTQYF
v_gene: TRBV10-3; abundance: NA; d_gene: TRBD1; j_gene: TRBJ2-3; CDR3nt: TGTGCCATCAGTGAGGAGACAGGGGGCAGGGTGGATACGCAGTATTTT; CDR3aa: CAISEETGGRVDTQYF
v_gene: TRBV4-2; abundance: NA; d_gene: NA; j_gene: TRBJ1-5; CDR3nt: TGTGCCAGCAGCCAAGGGGCAGGAGGTCAGCCCCAGCATTTT; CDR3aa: CASSQGAGGQPQHF
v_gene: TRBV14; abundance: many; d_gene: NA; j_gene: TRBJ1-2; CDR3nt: TGTGCCAGCTCGAGGGACATATGGAATGGCTACACCTTC; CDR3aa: CASSRDIWNGYTF
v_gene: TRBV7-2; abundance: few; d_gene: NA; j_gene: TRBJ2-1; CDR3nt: TGTGCCAGCAGCTTCTCGGAAAACAATGAGCAGTTCTTC; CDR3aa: CASSFSENNEQFF
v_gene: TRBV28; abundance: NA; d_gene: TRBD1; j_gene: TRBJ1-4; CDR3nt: TGTGCCAGCAGACGCGGGACAGGGCTGTCCACTAATGAAAAACTGTTTTTT; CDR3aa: CASRRGTGLSTNEKLFF
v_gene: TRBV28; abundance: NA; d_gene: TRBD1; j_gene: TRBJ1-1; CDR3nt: TGTGCCAGCACCATCCCAACAGGGGGGATCACTGAAGCTTTCTTT; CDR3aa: CASTIPTGGITEAFF
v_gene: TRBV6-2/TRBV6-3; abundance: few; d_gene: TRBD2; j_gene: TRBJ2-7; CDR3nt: TGTGCCAGCAGTTACTCGACTCCGCGGGAGACCTCCGAGCAGTACTTC; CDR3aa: CASSYSTPRETSEQYF
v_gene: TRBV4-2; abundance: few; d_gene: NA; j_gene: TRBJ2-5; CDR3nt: TGTGCCAGCAGTCCATTGGCCGGGGGAGGCATCCAAGAGACCCAGTACTTC; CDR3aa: CASSPLAGGGIQETQYF
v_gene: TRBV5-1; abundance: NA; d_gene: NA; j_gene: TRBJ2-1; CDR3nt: TGCGCCAGCAGCCCCAAATACAATGAGCAGTTCTTC; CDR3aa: CASSPKYNEQFF
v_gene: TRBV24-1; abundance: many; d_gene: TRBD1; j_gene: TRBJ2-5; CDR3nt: TGTGCCACCAGTGACACCCTACAGGGGTGGAAAGAGACCCAGTACTTC; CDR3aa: CATSDTLQGWKETQYF